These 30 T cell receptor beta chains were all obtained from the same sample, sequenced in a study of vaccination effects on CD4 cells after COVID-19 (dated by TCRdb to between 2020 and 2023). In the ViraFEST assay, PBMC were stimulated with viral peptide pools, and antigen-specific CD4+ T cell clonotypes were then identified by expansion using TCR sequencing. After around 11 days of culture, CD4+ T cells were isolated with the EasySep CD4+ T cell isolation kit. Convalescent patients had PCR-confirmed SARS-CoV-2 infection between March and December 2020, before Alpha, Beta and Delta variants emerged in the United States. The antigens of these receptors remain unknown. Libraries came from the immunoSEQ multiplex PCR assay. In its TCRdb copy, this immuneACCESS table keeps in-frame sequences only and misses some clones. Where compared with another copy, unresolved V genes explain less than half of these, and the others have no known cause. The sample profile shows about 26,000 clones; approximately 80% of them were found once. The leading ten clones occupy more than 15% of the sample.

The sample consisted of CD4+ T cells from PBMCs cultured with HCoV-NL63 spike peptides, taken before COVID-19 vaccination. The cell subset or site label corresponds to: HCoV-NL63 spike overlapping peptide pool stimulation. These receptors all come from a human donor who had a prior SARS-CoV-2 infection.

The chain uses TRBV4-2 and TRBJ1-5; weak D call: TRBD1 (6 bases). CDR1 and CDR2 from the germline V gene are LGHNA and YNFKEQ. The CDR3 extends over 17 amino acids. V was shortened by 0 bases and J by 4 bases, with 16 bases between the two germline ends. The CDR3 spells CASSQDLRVRGNQPQHF. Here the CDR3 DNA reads TGTGCCAGCAGCCAAGATTTAAGAGTCAGGGGAAATCAGCCCCAGCATTTT.

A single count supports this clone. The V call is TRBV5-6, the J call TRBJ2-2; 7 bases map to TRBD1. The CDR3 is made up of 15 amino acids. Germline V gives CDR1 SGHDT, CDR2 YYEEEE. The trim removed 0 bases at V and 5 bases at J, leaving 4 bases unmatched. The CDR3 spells CASSLDRGWTGELFF. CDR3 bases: TGTGCCAGCAGCTTGGACAGGGGATGGACCGGGGAGCTGTTTTTT.

The CDR3 DNA follows: TGTGCCAGCAGCGCCGGGACGAGGGCCTACGAGCAGTACTTC. Amino acid sequence: CASSAGTRAYEQYF. The chain employs TRBV9 and TRBJ2-7; TRBD1 or TRBD2 may be the D gene (5 bases each). With 3 bases removed from V and 2 bases from J, the gap between germline ends came to 12 bases. The CDR3 extends over 14 amino acids. CDR1 is SGDLS and CDR2 is YYNGEE in the germline V gene.

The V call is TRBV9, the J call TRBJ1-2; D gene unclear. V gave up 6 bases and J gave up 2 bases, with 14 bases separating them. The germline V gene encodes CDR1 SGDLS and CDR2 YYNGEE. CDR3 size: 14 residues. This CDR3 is CASMGSGGNYGYTF. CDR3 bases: TGTGCCAGCATGGGCTCTGGAGGAAACTATGGCTACACCTTC.

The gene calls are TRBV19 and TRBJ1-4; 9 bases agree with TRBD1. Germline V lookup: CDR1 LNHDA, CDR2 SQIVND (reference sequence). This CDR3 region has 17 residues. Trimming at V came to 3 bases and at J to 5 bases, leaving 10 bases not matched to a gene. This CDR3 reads CASSIRGQGGPNEKLFF. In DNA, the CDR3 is TGTGCCAGTAGTATCAGGGGACAGGGTGGGCCAAATGAAAAACTGTTTTTT.

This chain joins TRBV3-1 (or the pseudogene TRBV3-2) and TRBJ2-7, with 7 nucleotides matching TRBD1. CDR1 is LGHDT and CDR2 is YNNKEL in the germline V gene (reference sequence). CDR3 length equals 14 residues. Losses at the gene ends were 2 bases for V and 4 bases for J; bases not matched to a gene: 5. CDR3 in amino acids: CASSQTRQGYEQYF. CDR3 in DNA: TGTGCCAGCAGCCAAACAAGACAGGGTTACGAGCAGTACTTC.

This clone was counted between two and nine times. The CDR3 DNA is TGTGCCAGCAGTCCGCAGATTACAGATACGCAGTATTTT. Protein sequence: CASSPQITDTQYF. The V gene is TRBV7-9, the J gene TRBJ2-3; no clear D gene. The V gene's germline CDR1 is SEHNR and CDR2 FQNEAQ (reference sequence). The CDR3 covers 13 residues. Trimming took 6 bases from V and 3 from J, leaving 10 bases between them.

The CDR3 DNA reads TGTGCCAGCAGCCCTACATCCGGACAGCGGGCGGACGGCTACACCTTC. This translates into CASSPTSGQRADGYTF. The chain recombines TRBV7-9 with TRBJ1-2, with D perhaps matching TRBD1 (6 bases). Trimming cost V 5 bases and J 8 bases, with 24 bases left between them. This CDR3 spans 16 amino acids. Germline loops: CDR1 SEHNR, CDR2 FQNEAQ (reference sequence).

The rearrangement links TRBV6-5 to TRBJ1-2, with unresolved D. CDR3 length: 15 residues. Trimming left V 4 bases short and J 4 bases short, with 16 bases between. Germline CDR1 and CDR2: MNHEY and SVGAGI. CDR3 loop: CASSSLGYSGYGYTF. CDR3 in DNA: TGTGCCAGCAGTTCCTTGGGCTACTCAGGCTATGGCTACACCTTC.

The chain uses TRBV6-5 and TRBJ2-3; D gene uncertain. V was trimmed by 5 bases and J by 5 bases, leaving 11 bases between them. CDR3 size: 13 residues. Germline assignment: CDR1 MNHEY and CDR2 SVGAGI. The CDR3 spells CASSQSYKDTQYF. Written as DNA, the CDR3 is TGTGCCAGCAGTCAAAGCTACAAAGATACGCAGTATTTT.

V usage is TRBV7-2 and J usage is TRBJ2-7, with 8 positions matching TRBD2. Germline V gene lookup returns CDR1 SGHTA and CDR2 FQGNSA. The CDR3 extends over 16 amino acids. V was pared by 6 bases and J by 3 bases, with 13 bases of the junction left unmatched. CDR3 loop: CASRNLLAEAFYEQYF. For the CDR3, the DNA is TGTGCCAGCAGAAACCTACTAGCGGAAGCGTTCTACGAGCAGTACTTC. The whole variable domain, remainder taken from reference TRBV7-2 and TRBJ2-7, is GAGVSQSPSNKVTEKGKDVELRCDPISGHTALYWYRQSLGQGLEFLIYFQGNSAPDKSGLPSDRFSAERTGGSVSTLTIQRTQQEDSAVYLCASRNLLAEAFYEQYFGPGTRLTVT.

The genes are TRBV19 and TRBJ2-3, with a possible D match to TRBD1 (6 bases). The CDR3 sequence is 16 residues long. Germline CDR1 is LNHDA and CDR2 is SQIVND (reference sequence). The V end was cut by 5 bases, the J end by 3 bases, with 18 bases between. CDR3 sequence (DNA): TGTGCCAGTAGTGCCTCCAGGGGTGTGGGAACAGATACGCAGTATTTT. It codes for CASSASRGVGTDTQYF. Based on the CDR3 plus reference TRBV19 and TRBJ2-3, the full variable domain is DGGITQSPKYLFRKEGQNVTLSCEQNLNHDAMYWYRQDPGQGLRLIYYSQIVNDFQKGDIAEGYSVSREKKESFPLTVTSAQKNPTAFYLCASSASRGVGTDTQYFGPGTRLTVL.

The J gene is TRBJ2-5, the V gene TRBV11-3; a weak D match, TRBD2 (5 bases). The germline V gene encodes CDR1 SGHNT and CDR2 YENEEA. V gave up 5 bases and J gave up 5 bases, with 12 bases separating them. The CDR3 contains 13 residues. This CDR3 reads CASSRTEEETQYF. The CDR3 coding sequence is TGTGCCAGCAGCCGGACGGAGGAGGAGACCCAGTACTTC. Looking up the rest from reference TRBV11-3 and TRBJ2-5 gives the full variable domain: EAGVVQSPRYKIIEKKQPVAFWCNPISGHNTLYWYLQNLGQGPELLIRYENEEAVDDSQLPKDRFSAERLKGVDSTLKIQPAELGDSAVYLCASSRTEEETQYFGPGTRLLVL.

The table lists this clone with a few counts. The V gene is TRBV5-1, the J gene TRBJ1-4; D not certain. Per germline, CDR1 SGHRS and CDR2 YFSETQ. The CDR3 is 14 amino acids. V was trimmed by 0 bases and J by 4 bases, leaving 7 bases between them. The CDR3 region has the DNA TGCGCCAGCAGCTTGGGGGGTGGTAATGAAAAACTGTTTTTT. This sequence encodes CASSLGGGNEKLFF.

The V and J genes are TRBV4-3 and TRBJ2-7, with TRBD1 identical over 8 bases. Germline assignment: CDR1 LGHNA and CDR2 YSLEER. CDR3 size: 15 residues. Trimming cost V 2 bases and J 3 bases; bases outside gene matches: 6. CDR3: CASSQRTGIIYEQYF. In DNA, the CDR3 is TGCGCCAGCAGCCAACGGACAGGGATTATCTACGAGCAGTACTTC.

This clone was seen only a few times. CDR3 sequence: CASSYGTGETQYF. In DNA, the CDR3 is TGTGCCAGCAGCTACGGGACTGGGGAGACCCAGTACTTC. The chain couples TRBV9 to TRBJ2-5, with TRBD2 as a possible D gene (6 bases). From germline, CDR1 is SGDLS and CDR2 YYNGEE. The CDR3 is made up of 13 amino acids. Trimming stripped 4 bases from V and 5 bases from J, with 12 bases between. The variable domain in full, with the rest retrieved from reference TRBV9 and TRBJ2-5, is DSGVTQTPKHLITATGQRVTLRCSPRSGDLSVYWYQQSLDQGLQFLIQYYNGEERAKGNILERFSAQQFPDLHSELNLSSLELGDSALYFCASSYGTGETQYFGPGTRLLVL.

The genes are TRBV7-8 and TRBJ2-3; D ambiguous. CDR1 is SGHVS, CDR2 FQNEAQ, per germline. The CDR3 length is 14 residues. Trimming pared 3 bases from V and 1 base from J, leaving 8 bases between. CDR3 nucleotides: TGTGCCAGCAGCTTTACCTGGGGCACAGATACGCAGTATTTT. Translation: CASSFTWGTDTQYF. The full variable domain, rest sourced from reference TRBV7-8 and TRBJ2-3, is GAGVSQSPRYKVAKRGQDVALRCDPISGHVSLFWYQQALGQGPEFLTYFQNEAQLDKSGLPSDRFFAERPEGSVSTLKIQRTQQEDSAVYLCASSFTWGTDTQYFGPGTRLTVL.

The CDR3 protein is CASSLRPAGGGDTQYF. DNA of the CDR3: TGTGCCAGCAGCTTACGCCCAGCGGGAGGCGGGGATACGCAGTATTTT. The rearrangement joins TRBV7-3 to TRBJ2-3, with 9 bases fitting TRBD2. The length of the CDR3 is 16 residues. CDR1 and CDR2 from the germline V gene are SGHTA and FQGTGA. V lost 2 bases, J lost 6 bases, and 9 bases stayed unmatched. The whole variable domain, filled in from reference TRBV7-3 and TRBJ2-3, reads GAGVSQTPSNKVTEKGKYVELRCDPISGHTALYWYRQSLGQGPEFLIYFQGTGAADDSGLPNDRFFAVRPEGSVSTLKIQRTERGDSAVYLCASSLRPAGGGDTQYFGPGTRLTVL.

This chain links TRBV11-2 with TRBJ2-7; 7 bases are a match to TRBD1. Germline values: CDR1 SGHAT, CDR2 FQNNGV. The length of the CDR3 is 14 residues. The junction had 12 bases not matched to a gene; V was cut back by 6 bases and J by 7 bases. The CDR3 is CASRSILGTAEQYF. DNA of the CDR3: TGTGCCAGCAGATCCATCCTCGGGACAGCGGAGCAGTACTTC.

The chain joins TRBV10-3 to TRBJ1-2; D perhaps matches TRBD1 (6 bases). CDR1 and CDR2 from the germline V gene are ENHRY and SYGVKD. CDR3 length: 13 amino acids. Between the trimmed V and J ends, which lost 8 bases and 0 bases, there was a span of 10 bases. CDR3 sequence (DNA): TGTGCCATCGGACAGATAGCTAACTATGGCTACACCTTC. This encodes CAIGQIANYGYTF.

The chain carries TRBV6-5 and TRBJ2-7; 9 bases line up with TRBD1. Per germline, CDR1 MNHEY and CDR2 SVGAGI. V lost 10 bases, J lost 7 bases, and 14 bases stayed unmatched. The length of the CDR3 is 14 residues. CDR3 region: CAIEGGQGWREQYF. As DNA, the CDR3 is TGTGCCATTGAGGGGGGACAGGGTTGGAGAGAGCAGTACTTC.

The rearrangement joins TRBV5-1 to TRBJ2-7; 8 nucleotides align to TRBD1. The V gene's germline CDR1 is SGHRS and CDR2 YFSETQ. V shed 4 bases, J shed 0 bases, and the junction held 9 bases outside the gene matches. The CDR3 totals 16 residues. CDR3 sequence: CASSRGQGYTSYEQYF. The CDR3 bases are TGCGCCAGCAGCCGCGGACAGGGCTACACCTCCTACGAGCAGTACTTC.

The CDR3 DNA is TGTGCCAGCAGCAAAGGACGGAAGGGGTTAGAATCGATGAACACTGAAGCTTTCTTT. Translating it yields CASSKGRKGLESMNTEAFF. The chain couples TRBV21-1 to TRBJ1-1; the D call of TRBD1 is as the table states it, not checked on the DNA. TRBV21-1 is a pseudogene locus. This CDR3 comprises 19 residues.

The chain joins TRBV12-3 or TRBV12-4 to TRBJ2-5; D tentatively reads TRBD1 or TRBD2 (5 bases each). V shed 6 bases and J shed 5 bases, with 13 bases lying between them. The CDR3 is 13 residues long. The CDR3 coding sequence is TGTGCCAGCAGCCCCGGGACGACTGAGACCCAGTACTTC. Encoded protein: CASSPGTTETQYF.

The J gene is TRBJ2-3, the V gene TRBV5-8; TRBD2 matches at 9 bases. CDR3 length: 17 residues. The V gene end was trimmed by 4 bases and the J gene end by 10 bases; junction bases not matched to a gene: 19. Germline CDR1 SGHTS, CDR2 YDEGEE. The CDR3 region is CASSGGPGTSRFMAQYF. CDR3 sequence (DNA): TGTGCCAGCAGCGGGGGGCCCGGGACTAGCAGGTTCATGGCGCAGTATTTT.

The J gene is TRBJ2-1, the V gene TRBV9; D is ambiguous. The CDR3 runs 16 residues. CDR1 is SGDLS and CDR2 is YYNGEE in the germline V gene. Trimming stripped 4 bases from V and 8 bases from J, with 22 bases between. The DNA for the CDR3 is TGTGCCAGCAGCCCTCAGATTAGCCACGTCGTCGATGAGCAGTTCTTC. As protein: CASSPQISHVVDEQFF.

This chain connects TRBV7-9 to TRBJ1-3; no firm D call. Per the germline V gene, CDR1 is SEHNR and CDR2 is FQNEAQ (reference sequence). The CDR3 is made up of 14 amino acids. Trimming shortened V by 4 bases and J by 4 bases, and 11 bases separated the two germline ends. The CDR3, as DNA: TGTGCCAGCAGCTCACGGACGGGGGGAAACACCATATATTTT. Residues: CASSSRTGGNTIYF.

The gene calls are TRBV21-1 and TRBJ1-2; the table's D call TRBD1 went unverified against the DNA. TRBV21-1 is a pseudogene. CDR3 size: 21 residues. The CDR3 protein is CASSKAEGDRRRRSHNYGYTF. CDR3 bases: TGTGCCAGCAGCAAAGCGGAGGGGGACAGGAGGAGACGCAGTCATAACTATGGCTACACCTTC.

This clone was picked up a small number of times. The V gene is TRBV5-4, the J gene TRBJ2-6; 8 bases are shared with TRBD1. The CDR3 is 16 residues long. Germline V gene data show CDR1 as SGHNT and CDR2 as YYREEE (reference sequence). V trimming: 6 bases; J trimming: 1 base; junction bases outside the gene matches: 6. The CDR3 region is CASTRTGNSGANVLTF. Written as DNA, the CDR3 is TGTGCCAGCACCCGGACAGGGAATTCTGGGGCCAACGTCCTGACTTTC.

CDR3 nucleotide sequence: TGTGCCAGCGGGGGCCCTTTCACAGATACGCAGTATTTT. Protein sequence: CASGGPFTDTQYF. The gene calls are TRBV2 and TRBJ2-3, with D possibly matching TRBD1 (6 bases). Trimming shortened V by 8 bases and J by 2 bases, and 11 bases separated the two germline ends. This CDR3 spans 13 amino acids. Germline lookup yields CDR1 SNHLY and CDR2 FYNNEI.